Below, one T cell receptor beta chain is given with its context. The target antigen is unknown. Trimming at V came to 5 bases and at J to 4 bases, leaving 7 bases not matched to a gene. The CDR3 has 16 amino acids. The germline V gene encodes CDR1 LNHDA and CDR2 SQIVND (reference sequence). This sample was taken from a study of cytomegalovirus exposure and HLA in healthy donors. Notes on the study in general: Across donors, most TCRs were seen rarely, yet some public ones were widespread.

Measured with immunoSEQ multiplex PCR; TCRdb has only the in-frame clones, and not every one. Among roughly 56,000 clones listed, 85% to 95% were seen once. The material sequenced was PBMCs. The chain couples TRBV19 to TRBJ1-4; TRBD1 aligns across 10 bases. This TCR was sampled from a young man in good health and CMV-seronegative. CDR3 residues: CASSSPGQGYNEKLFF. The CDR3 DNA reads TGTGCCAGTAGTTCTCCGGGACAGGGGTATAATGAAAAACTGTTTTTT.